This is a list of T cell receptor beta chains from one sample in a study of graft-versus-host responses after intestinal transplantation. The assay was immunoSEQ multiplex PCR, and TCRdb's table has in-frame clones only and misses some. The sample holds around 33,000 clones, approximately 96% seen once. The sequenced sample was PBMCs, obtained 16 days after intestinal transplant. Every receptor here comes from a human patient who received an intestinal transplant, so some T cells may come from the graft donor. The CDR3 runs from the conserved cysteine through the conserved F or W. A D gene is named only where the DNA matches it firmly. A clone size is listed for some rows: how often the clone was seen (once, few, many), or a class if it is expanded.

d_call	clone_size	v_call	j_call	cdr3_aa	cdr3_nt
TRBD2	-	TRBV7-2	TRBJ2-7	CASSPAGTSASYEQYF	TGTGCCAGCAGCCCAGCGGGGACTTCCGCCTCCTACGAGCAGTACTTC
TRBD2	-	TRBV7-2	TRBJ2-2	CASSPSGRMDTGELFF	TGTGCCAGCAGCCCTAGCGGGAGAATGGACACCGGGGAGCTGTTTTTT
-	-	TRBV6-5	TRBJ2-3	CASSSGRETDTQYF	TGTGCCAGCAGTTCGGGCAGGGAGACAGATACGCAGTATTTT
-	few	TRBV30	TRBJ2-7	CAWSVLGSYEQYF	TGTGCCTGGAGTGTACTGGGGTCGTACGAGCAGTACTTC
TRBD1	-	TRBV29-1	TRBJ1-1	CSATLPQGMNTEAFF	TGCAGCGCCACCCTCCCACAGGGGATGAACACTGAAGCTTTCTTT
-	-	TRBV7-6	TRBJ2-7	CASSLAGNYEQYF	TGTGCCAGCAGCTTAGCAGGGAACTACGAGCAGTACTTC
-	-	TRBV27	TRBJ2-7	CASSLSWGASSYEQYF	TGTGCCAGCAGTTTATCGTGGGGGGCTTCCTCCTACGAGCAGTACTTC
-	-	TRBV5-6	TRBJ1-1	CASSPTGNTEAFF	TGTGCCAGCAGCCCGACAGGGAACACTGAAGCTTTCTTT
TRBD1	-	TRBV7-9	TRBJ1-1	CASSLLGTGMNTEAFF	TGTGCCAGCAGCTTATTAGGGACAGGGATGAACACTGAAGCTTTCTTT
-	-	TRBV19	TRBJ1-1	CASSGQRNTEAFF	TGTGCCAGTAGTGGACAGCGGAACACTGAAGCTTTCTTT
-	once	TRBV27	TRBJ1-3	CASSLSAPGLGNTIYF	TGTGCCAGCAGTTTATCGGCCCCAGGGTTAGGAAACACCATATATTTT
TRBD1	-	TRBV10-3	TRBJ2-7	CAIRRQGANEQYF	TGTGCCATCAGAAGACAGGGGGCCAACGAGCAGTACTTC
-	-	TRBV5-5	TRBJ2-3	CASSLGGYITDTQYF	TGTGCCAGCAGCTTGGGTGGCTATATCACAGATACGCAGTATTTT
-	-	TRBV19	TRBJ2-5	CASRRGSQETQYF	TGTGCCAGTAGACGGGGTTCACAAGAGACCCAGTACTTC